The T cell receptor (beta chain) under discussion was sequenced for a study of cytomegalovirus exposure and HLA in healthy donors. Turning to the study itself: Early on, a data release was issued that held some 91 million unique TCRs from HLA-typed donors.

Details on this clone: Its antigen is unidentified.

Primers: 60 Vbeta forward and 13 Jbeta reverse. Produced via immunoSEQ multiplex PCR; TCRdb's table is partial and in-frame only. Of over 200,000 clones in the sample, about 80% were seen once. Trimming at V came to 1 base and at J to 4 bases, leaving 4 bases not matched to a gene. The CDR3 is 15 amino acids. Germline CDR1 and CDR2: SEHNR and FQNEAQ (reference sequence). Study-level findings and limits: As was reported, the classifier diagnosed cytomegalovirus status with high specificity and sensitivity.

This rearrangement joins TRBV7-9 to TRBJ2-1; 7 positions agree with TRBD2. The receptor's source is a woman between 40 and 55 years old in good health and CMV-seronegative. Sequences were obtained from PBMCs. For the CDR3, the DNA is TGTGCCAGCAGCTTAGATGGGGGGGGGTACAATGAGCAGTTCTTC. Its protein is CASSLDGGGYNEQFF.